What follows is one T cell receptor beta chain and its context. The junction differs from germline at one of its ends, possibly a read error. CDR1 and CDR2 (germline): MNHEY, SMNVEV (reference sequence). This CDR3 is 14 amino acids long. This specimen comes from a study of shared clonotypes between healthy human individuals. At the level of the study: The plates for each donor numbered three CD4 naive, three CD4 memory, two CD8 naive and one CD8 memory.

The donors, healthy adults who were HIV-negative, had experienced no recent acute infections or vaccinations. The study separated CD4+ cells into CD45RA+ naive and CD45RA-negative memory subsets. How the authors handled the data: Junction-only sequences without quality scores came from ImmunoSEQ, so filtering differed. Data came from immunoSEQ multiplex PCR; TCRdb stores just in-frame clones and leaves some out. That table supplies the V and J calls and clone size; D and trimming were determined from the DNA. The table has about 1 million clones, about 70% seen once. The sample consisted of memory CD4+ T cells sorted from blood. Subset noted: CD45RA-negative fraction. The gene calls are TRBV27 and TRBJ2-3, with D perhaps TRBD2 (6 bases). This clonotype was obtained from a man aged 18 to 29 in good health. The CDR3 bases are TGTGCCAGCAGTTTATTCGGGAGCAAAGATACGCAGTATTTT. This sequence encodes CASSLFGSKDTQYF.